This T cell receptor (beta chain) derives from a study of response to subunit inactivated influenza vaccine. Points from the study as a whole: There was a suggestion from the authors that each seasonal influenza vaccination recruits few new T cells.

The CDR3 consists of 15 residues. Trimming at V came to 3 bases and at J to 4 bases, leaving 5 bases not matched to a gene. Germline-derived CDR1 and CDR2 are SGHRS and YFSETQ. Concerning this clonotype itself: Its antigen remains unknown.

MiXCR, applied by TCRdb to the RT-PCR reads, yields one record per CDR3 protein. The sample comprises fewer than 600,000 distinct CDR3 sequences, approximately 6.9% of which are singletons, and around 13% rests with the top ten. Here the sequenced sample was PBMCs from blood, taken roughly 24 months after vaccination. The chain employs TRBV5-1 and TRBJ2-1; TRBD2 agrees at 9 bases. The sequence came from a man in his fifties or sixties who received an inactivated influenza vaccine. CDR3 nucleotide sequence: TGCGCCAGCAGCTCCCAGCGGGGGGCTTACAATGAGCAGTTCTTC. Translated, it gives CASSSQRGAYNEQFF.